These 31 T cell receptor beta chains were sequenced from one sample in a study of shared clonotypes between healthy human individuals (dated by TCRdb to the early 2020s). Library construction relied on the immunoSEQ multiplex PCR assay. TCRdb's version of the immuneACCESS table is confined to in-frame rearrangements and falls short of the full clone set. An unresolved V gene accounts for under half of the shortfall where checked; the remainder is of unknown origin. For this sample there are roughly 2,000,000 clones; 85% to 95% appear just once. The top ten clones comprise around 1.7% of the sample. CD8 naive samples consisted of CD45RO-negative cells that were positively selected for CCR7, yielding a CD45RA+CCR7+ population without TemRA cells. Material for sequencing was naive CD8+ T cells from PBMCs. The cell subset or site label corresponds to: CD45RA+CCR7+. The receptors originated from a man younger than 35 in good health. Some clones in this sample may be carry-over from other donors' samples.

V is TRBV30 and J is TRBJ2-3, with unresolved D. V was shortened by 8 bases and J by 2 bases, with 8 bases between the two germline ends. This CDR3 has 11 residues. Germline assignment: CDR1 GTSNPN and CDR2 SVGIG (reference sequence). The CDR3 sequence: CAGIYTDTQYF. Here the CDR3 DNA reads TGTGCCGGGATATACACAGATACGCAGTATTTT.

The chain has TRBV27 and TRBJ2-1, with TRBD1 matching 11 bases. This CDR3 contains 15 residues. Germline V lookup: CDR1 MNHEY, CDR2 SMNVEV (reference sequence). The V and J ends lost 6 bases and 6 bases, in that order; junction bases with no gene match: 7. Here the CDR3 reads CASRHSGQGANEQFF. For the CDR3, the DNA is TGTGCCAGCAGGCATTCCGGACAGGGGGCCAATGAGCAGTTCTTC.

The rearrangement links TRBV7-9 to TRBJ2-7; 10 nucleotides align to TRBD1. V was pared by 5 bases and J by 4 bases, with 11 bases of the junction left unmatched. CDR1 SEHNR and CDR2 FQNEAQ come from the germline V gene (reference sequence). The CDR3 is 16 residues long. Here the CDR3 DNA reads TGTGCCAGCAGCCTACATCCGGGACAGGGGTCTTACGAGCAGTACTTC. Residues: CASSLHPGQGSYEQYF. Based on the CDR3 plus reference TRBV7-9 and TRBJ2-7, the full variable domain is DTGVSQNPRHKITKRGQNVTFRCDPISEHNRLYWYRQTLGQGPEFLTYFQNEAQLEKSRLLSDRFSAERPKGSFSTLEIQRTEQGDSAMYLCASSLHPGQGSYEQYFGPGTRLTVT.

The V and J genes are TRBV6-5 and TRBJ2-1; D might be TRBD1 (6 bases). The CDR3 sequence is 15 residues long. Per the germline V gene, CDR1 is MNHEY and CDR2 is SVGAGI. Trimming cost V 4 bases and J 7 bases, with 17 bases left between them. CDR3 region: CASSSSRGFGNEQFF. CDR3 nucleotides: TGTGCCAGCAGTTCCAGCAGGGGCTTTGGGAATGAGCAGTTCTTC.

The rearrangement links TRBV2 to TRBJ1-2; 7 positions agree with TRBD1. The CDR3 consists of 17 residues. The J segment lost 6 bases and the V segment lost 8 bases, leaving 21 bases of the junction unmatched. Looked up from germline, CDR1 is SNHLY and CDR2 is FYNNEI. The CDR3 region has the DNA TGTGCCAGCGTCGTTTCAGGGGGGAACAGGGGTGTGGATGGCTACACCTTC. Translating gives CASVVSGGNRGVDGYTF. The full variable domain, its missing parts supplied by reference TRBV2 and TRBJ1-2, is EPEVTQTPSHQVTQMGQEVILRCVPISNHLYFYWYRQILGQKVEFLVSFYNNEISEKSEIFDDQFSVERPDGSNFTLKIRSTKLEDSAMYFCASVVSGGNRGVDGYTFGSGTRLTVV.

This sequence joins TRBV7-6 and TRBJ2-7; 8 bases agree with TRBD2. This CDR3 is built from 17 residues. The ends lost 1 base at V and 3 bases at J; junction bases unmatched: 11. CDR1 is SGHVS and CDR2 is FNYEAQ in the germline V gene. The CDR3, as DNA: TGTGCCAGCAGCTTAGACGTATCAGGGACTAGGATCTACGAGCAGTACTTC. Protein: CASSLDVSGTRIYEQYF.

This chain links TRBV9 with TRBJ2-1; a weak D match, TRBD2 (7 bases). The germline V and J ends were trimmed by 4 bases and 5 bases, with 13 bases remaining between them. CDR1 and CDR2 from the germline V gene are SGDLS and YYNGEE. This CDR3 comprises 14 residues. CDR3 region: CASSRGGRNNEQFF. The CDR3 coding sequence is TGTGCCAGCAGCAGGGGGGGCCGCAACAATGAGCAGTTCTTC.

Comment on this clone: The sample contains more than one DNA sequence encoding this CDR3. The chain couples TRBV6-6 to TRBJ2-3; D is uncertain. V shed 3 bases and J shed 1 base, with 5 bases lying between them. CDR1 MNHNY and CDR2 SVGAGI come from the germline V gene (reference sequence). The CDR3 contains 13 residues. DNA of the CDR3: TGTGCCAGCAGTTATGGCGGCACAGATACGCAGTATTTT. Amino acid sequence: CASSYGGTDTQYF.

The CDR3 DNA is TGTGCCAGCAGCCCTACTAGCGCCAATGAGCAGTTCTTC. This sequence encodes CASSPTSANEQFF. The chain is built from TRBV5-4 and TRBJ2-1; 7 bases fit TRBD2. Germline-derived CDR1 and CDR2 are SGHNT and YYREEE (reference sequence). The CDR3 sequence is 13 residues long. V lost 4 bases to trimming and J lost 6 bases; unmatched junction nucleotides: 4.

With regard to this clone: Other DNA sequences within the sample encode an identical CDR3. V is TRBV27 and J is TRBJ2-7; TRBD1 matches 7 bases. The length of the CDR3 is 16 residues. The J segment lost 0 bases and the V segment lost 0 bases, leaving 5 bases of the junction unmatched. In germline, CDR1 is MNHEY, CDR2 SMNVEV (reference sequence). As DNA, the CDR3 is TGTGCCAGCAGTTTATCCATCGGGACAGTCTCCTACGAGCAGTACTTC. Protein sequence: CASSLSIGTVSYEQYF.

The chain uses TRBV5-1 and TRBJ2-7; 9 nucleotides line up with TRBD1. The V gene end was trimmed by 4 bases and the J gene end by 2 bases; junction bases not matched to a gene: 7. This CDR3 spans 15 amino acids. Germline V gene data show CDR1 as SGHRS and CDR2 as YFSETQ. CDR3 region: CASSAPDRGTYEQYF. CDR3 sequence (DNA): TGCGCCAGCAGCGCCCCGGACAGGGGCACCTACGAGCAGTACTTC. Full variable domain (remainder filled in from reference TRBV5-1 and TRBJ2-7): KAGVTQTPRYLIKTRGQQVTLSCSPISGHRSVSWYQQTPGQGLQFLFEYFSETQRNKGNFPGRFSGRQFSNSRSEMNVSTLELGDSALYLCASSAPDRGTYEQYFGPGTRLTVT.

The chain uses TRBV4-1 and TRBJ2-1; D call uncertain. Looked up from germline, CDR1 is MGHRA and CDR2 is YSYEKL. Between the trimmed V and J ends, which lost 5 bases and 0 bases, there was a span of 17 bases. The CDR3 spans 17 residues. The CDR3 DNA sequence: TGCGCCAGCAGCTTTACCCAGGCGGTCAGCTCCTACAATGAGCAGTTCTTC. Translated, it gives CASSFTQAVSSYNEQFF.

Remarks on this clone: Distinct nucleotide sequences in the sample also encode this CDR3. V gene TRBV19 combines with J gene TRBJ2-7, with D tentatively TRBD1 (5 bases). CDR3 length: 14 amino acids. CDR1 and CDR2 from the germline V gene are LNHDA and SQIVND (reference sequence). Trimming cost V 1 base and J 4 bases, with 11 bases left between them. CDR3 DNA sequence: TGTGCCAGTAGTATAGGAGCAGGGTGGTACGAGCAGTACTTC. This translates into CASSIGAGWYEQYF.

CDR3 amino acids: CASSSARVPSYEQYF. CDR3 nucleotide sequence: TGTGCCAGCAGCTCCGCCCGGGTCCCCTCCTACGAGCAGTACTTC. This chain connects TRBV13 to TRBJ2-7; D is undetermined. The CDR3 has 15 amino acids. Per the germline V gene, CDR1 is PRHDT and CDR2 is FYEKMQ (reference sequence). Trimming cost V 4 bases and J 0 bases, with 13 bases left between them.

This rearrangement joins TRBV7-9 to TRBJ2-7, with TRBD1 as a possible D gene (6 bases). Trimming cost V 2 bases and J 4 bases, with 18 bases left between them. The CDR3 runs to 16 residues. CDR1 SEHNR and CDR2 FQNEAQ come from the germline V gene (reference sequence). This CDR3 reads CASSLPPRTELYEQYF. CDR3 nucleotides: TGTGCCAGCAGCTTACCTCCTAGGACAGAATTATACGAGCAGTACTTC.

This clone has only one observation. The V call is TRBV19, the J call TRBJ2-5, with D perhaps TRBD1 or TRBD2 (5 bases each). Trimming removed 4 bases from V and 2 bases from J, with 14 bases in between. The CDR3 runs 15 residues. Per germline, CDR1 LNHDA and CDR2 SQIVND (reference sequence). CDR3 bases: TGTGCCAGTAGTACTTGGGGGTACAAACAAGAGACCCAGTACTTC. This gives the protein CASSTWGYKQETQYF.

Concerning this clone: Other nucleotide sequences from this sample produce the same CDR3. The chain recombines TRBV7-3 with TRBJ2-5, with D tentatively TRBD2 (6 bases). With 5 bases removed from V and 1 base from J, the gap between germline ends came to 11 bases. CDR3 length equals 14 residues. From germline, CDR1 is SGHTA and CDR2 FQGTGA. For the CDR3, the DNA is TGTGCCAGCAGCCCCGCCGGGGGCCAAGAGACCCAGTACTTC. It translates to CASSPAGGQETQYF.

There are a few counts of this clone. V is TRBV4-3 and J is TRBJ1-2; D gene ambiguous. Between the trimmed V and J ends, which lost 5 bases and 4 bases, there was a span of 14 bases. CDR3 size: 14 residues. Germline CDR1 is LGHNA and CDR2 is YSLEER. CDR3 coding DNA: TGCGCCAGCAGCAACGTCAAGGTGGCCTATGGCTACACCTTC. The encoded protein is CASSNVKVAYGYTF.

This sequence joins TRBV6-5 and TRBJ2-7; 10 nucleotides match TRBD2. Germline CDR1 reads MNHEY; CDR2 reads SVGAGI. V trimming: 2 bases; J trimming: 2 bases; junction bases outside the gene matches: 3. The CDR3 has 15 residues. This CDR3 is CASSYDTSGAYEQYF. The DNA for the CDR3 is TGTGCCAGCAGTTACGATACTAGCGGGGCCTACGAGCAGTACTTC.

The rearrangement links TRBV6-5 to TRBJ2-6; D not certain. Trimming left V 2 bases short and J 6 bases short, with 8 bases between. The germline V gene encodes CDR1 MNHEY and CDR2 SVGAGI. The CDR3 has 14 amino acids. The CDR3 loop is CASSYRPEANVLTF. The CDR3 nucleotides are TGTGCCAGCAGTTACCGCCCTGAGGCCAACGTCCTGACTTTC.

CDR3 residues: CAVEAGTSGINEQFF. CDR3 DNA: TGTGCCGTGGAAGCCGGGACTAGCGGGATTAATGAGCAGTTCTTC. The J gene is TRBJ2-1, the V gene TRBV27; 13 bases match TRBD2. Germline-derived CDR1 and CDR2 are MNHEY and SMNVEV (reference sequence). Trimming removed 11 bases from V and 7 bases from J; junction bases left unmatched: 11. The CDR3 runs 15 residues.

The rearrangement uses TRBV11-1 and TRBJ2-7; D uncertain. Germline values: CDR1 SGHAT, CDR2 FQDESV (reference sequence). The CDR3 has 16 residues. Trimming pared 5 bases from V and 0 bases from J, leaving 17 bases between. In DNA, the CDR3 is TGTGCCAGCAGCCCCGAACCCGGTTACAGCTCCTACGAGCAGTACTTC. Protein sequence: CASSPEPGYSSYEQYF.

The gene calls are TRBV9 and TRBJ1-1; D is possibly TRBD1 (5 bases). The CDR3 runs to 14 residues. Trimming stripped 0 bases from V and 5 bases from J, with 11 bases between. CDR1 is SGDLS, CDR2 YYNGEE, per germline. The CDR3 bases are TGTGCCAGCAGCGTAGTCCAGGGTTGGACTGAAGCTTTCTTT. It encodes CASSVVQGWTEAFF. The entire variable domain, with the rest obtained from reference TRBV9 and TRBJ1-1, is as follows: DSGVTQTPKHLITATGQRVTLRCSPRSGDLSVYWYQQSLDQGLQFLIQYYNGEERAKGNILERFSAQQFPDLHSELNLSSLELGDSALYFCASSVVQGWTEAFFGQGTRLTVV.

This rearrangement joins TRBV27 to TRBJ2-3; the D is unclear. Germline CDR1 is MNHEY and CDR2 is SMNVEV (reference sequence). V lost 2 bases and J 4 bases, leaving 13 bases between the germline ends. The CDR3 spans 15 residues. As DNA, the CDR3 is TGTGCCAGCAGTTTAAGGGCCCGGCCGTCAGATACGCAGTATTTT. Protein: CASSLRARPSDTQYF.

This chain connects TRBV14 to TRBJ2-7, with a tentative D call TRBD2 (6 bases). The ends were cut back, 1 base at V and 4 bases at J, with 8 bases in the middle. This CDR3 contains 13 residues. Germline values: CDR1 SGHDN, CDR2 FVKESK. The CDR3 DNA follows: TGTGCCAGCAGCCAAGCTAGCGATTACGAGCAGTACTTC. The encoded protein is CASSQASDYEQYF.

V is TRBV28 and J is TRBJ2-1; possibly TRBD1 for D (6 bases). The ends were cut back, 5 bases at V and 7 bases at J, with 21 bases in the middle. The CDR3 is 16 residues long. Germline V lookup: CDR1 MDHEN, CDR2 SYDVKM. The CDR3 DNA follows: TGTGCCAGCAGTACTGGGACAATAGACTTCGAGAATGAGCAGTTCTTC. Its translation is CASSTGTIDFENEQFF.

The chain employs TRBV7-9 and TRBJ1-1, with 7 bases lining up with TRBD1. This CDR3 contains 15 residues. V shed 5 bases, J shed 0 bases, and the junction held 6 bases outside the gene matches. Germline assignment: CDR1 SEHNR and CDR2 FQNEAQ (reference sequence). CDR3 nucleotides: TGTGCCAGCAGCGCAGGGGGTGGGATGAACACTGAAGCTTTCTTT. Protein: CASSAGGGMNTEAFF.

This chain's CDR3 is CASSFLNLAGSYEQYF. DNA for the CDR3: TGTGCCAGCAGTTTCCTTAATCTAGCGGGCTCCTACGAGCAGTACTTC. The rearrangement uses TRBV28 and TRBJ2-7, with 8 bases identical to TRBD2. J gave up 0 bases and V 3 bases, and 7 bases lay outside the gene matches. The CDR3 has 16 amino acids. CDR1 and CDR2 from the germline V gene are MDHEN and SYDVKM.

The sample holds one count of this clone. The chain has TRBV28 and TRBJ1-1; D call uncertain. The CDR3 is made up of 18 amino acids. Trimming took off 2 bases at V and 1 base at J, with 20 bases between the two ends. Germline CDR1 MDHEN, CDR2 SYDVKM. CDR3 DNA sequence: TGTGCCAGCAGTTTACGTTTCATGATACCAGCGGGGAACACTGAAGCTTTCTTT. Its protein product is CASSLRFMIPAGNTEAFF.

The chain carries TRBV7-8 and TRBJ2-3; 12 positions match TRBD2. The V gene's germline CDR1 is SGHVS and CDR2 FQNEAQ. V lost 2 bases to trimming and J lost 1 base; unmatched junction nucleotides: 7. The CDR3 consists of 18 residues. The DNA of the CDR3 is TGTGCCAGCAGCTTATTAGGGACTAGCGGGCTGGGCACAGATACGCAGTATTTT. Translation gives CASSLLGTSGLGTDTQYF.

The chain links TRBV27 to TRBJ2-7, with D unclear. Germline V lookup: CDR1 MNHEY, CDR2 SMNVEV (reference sequence). V was shortened by 6 bases and J by 5 bases, with 17 bases between the two germline ends. CDR3 length equals 14 residues. CDR3 sequence: CASSPGYPPNEQYF. The CDR3 coding sequence is TGTGCCAGCAGCCCGGGCTACCCTCCCAACGAGCAGTACTTC.